Presented here are 15 T cell receptor beta chains from one specimen sequenced in a study of shared clonotypes between healthy human individuals. The table came from immunoSEQ multiplex PCR; TCRdb's copy has only in-frame clones and leaves some out. The data contain some 490,000 clones, 81% of them singletons. The material sequenced was PBMCs. The receptors shown here come from a woman aged 40 to 55 in good health. Some clones in this sample may be carry-over from other donors' samples.

With respect to this clone: This sample includes further DNA sequences coding for the same CDR3. J is TRBJ2-5 and V is TRBV10-3; D remains unclear. Germline CDR1 and CDR2: ENHRY and SYGVKD. This CDR3 has 13 amino acids. Trimming shortened V by 0 bases and J by 4 bases, and 6 bases separated the two germline ends. This CDR3 reads CAISESGGETQYF. DNA of the CDR3: TGTGCCATCAGTGAGTCGGGCGGAGAGACCCAGTACTTC.

With respect to this clone: A read error likely explains this, since a far larger clone differs by one base. Other DNA sequences of this sample code for an identical CDR3. CDR3 loop: CASSRTENTEAFF. The CDR3, as DNA: TGTGCCAGCAGTCGAACAGAGAACACTGAAGCCTTCTTT. The chain has TRBV6-6 and TRBJ1-1, with no clear D. Germline CDR1 is MNHNY and CDR2 is SVGAGI (reference sequence). This CDR3 has 13 residues.

The rearrangement links TRBV4-1 to TRBJ2-3; TRBD2 agrees at 13 bases. The CDR3 has 17 amino acids. CDR1 and CDR2 (germline): MGHRA, YSYEKL. V was pared by 1 base and J by 5 bases, with 6 bases of the junction left unmatched. This CDR3 is CASSQGGLAGLQDTQYF. The CDR3 region has the DNA TGCGCCAGCAGCCAAGGGGGACTAGCGGGACTTCAAGATACGCAGTATTTT.

The rearrangement joins TRBV6-5 to TRBJ1-5; D gene uncertain. The germline V gene has CDR1 MNHEY and CDR2 SVGAGI. This CDR3 is 13 amino acids long. Deletions cut 2 bases from V and 5 bases from J, with 7 bases between. The CDR3 bases are TGTGCCAGCAGTTACGGCGTAGATCAGCCCCAGCATTTT. Translated: CASSYGVDQPQHF.

This clone was seen once. A far larger clone is only one base removed, so a read error is likely. Other DNA sequences from this sample encode an identical CDR3 as well. The chain links TRBV4-1 to TRBJ2-7, with D tentatively TRBD2 (5 bases). Germline CDR1 reads MGHRA; CDR2 reads YSYEKL. The CDR3 contains 15 residues. The CDR3 coding sequence is TGCGCCAGCAGCCAAGCGGTCTCCCGGAGGTACGAGCAATACTTC. Translating gives CASSQAVSRRYEQYF.

This clone was observed a few times. The likely explanation is a read error, given a far larger clone one base away. The sample carries other DNA sequences with the same CDR3. The chain carries TRBV30 and TRBJ1-5; the D gene is possibly TRBD1 (5 bases). The CDR3 is 15 residues long. Germline assignment: CDR1 GTSNPN and CDR2 SVGIG (reference sequence). The CDR3 sequence is CAWTSPTWRGQPQHF. The CDR3 nucleotides are TGCGCCTGGACTTCCCCGACTTGGAGGGGCCAGCCCCAGCATTTT.

The chain joins TRBV7-8 to TRBJ2-6; D gene uncertain. CDR1 SGHVS and CDR2 FQNEAQ come from the germline V gene. The CDR3 runs to 18 residues. Trimming cost V 1 base and J 6 bases, with 19 bases left between them. This CDR3 is CASSLEVHISGVANVLTF. The DNA of the CDR3 is TGTGCCAGCAGCTTAGAAGTTCACATTTCGGGCGTGGCCAACGTCCTGACTTTC.

The rearrangement links TRBV5-1 to TRBJ1-2; no clear D. CDR1 and CDR2 (germline): SGHRS, YFSETQ. This CDR3 region has 15 residues. Trimming took 0 bases from V and 6 from J, leaving 15 bases between them. CDR3 region: CASSLVVGDTHGYTF. In nucleotides, the CDR3 is TGCGCCAGCAGCTTGGTTGTTGGGGATACCCATGGCTACACCTTC.

This clone was counted at least ten times. The V and J genes are TRBV18 and TRBJ1-4; the D gene is possibly TRBD1 (6 bases). Trimming left V 7 bases short and J 5 bases short, with 11 bases between. The germline CDR1 and CDR2 sequences are KGHSH and LQKENI. There are 13 residues in the CDR3. The CDR3 nucleotides are TGTGCCAGCTGCAGGGGCACAAATGAAAAACTGTTTTTT. Its protein is CASCRGTNEKLFF.

Regarding this clone: This likely came from a read error, as a far larger clone is one base away. Other DNA sequences in this specimen translate into the identical CDR3. This chain's CDR3 is CASSELDFSGANVLTF. CDR3 DNA sequence: TGTGCTAGCAGTGAATTGGACTTCTCTGGGGCCAACGTCCTGACTTTC. The rearrangement links TRBV6-1 to TRBJ2-6; D might be TRBD2 (5 bases). The CDR3 covers 16 residues. The V gene's germline CDR1 is MNHNS and CDR2 SASEGT.

V usage is TRBV18 and J usage is TRBJ1-1; unclear D gene. The CDR3 is made up of 14 amino acids. Deletions cut 1 base from V and 4 bases from J, with 10 bases between. CDR1 and CDR2 (germline): KGHSH, LQKENI. The CDR3, as DNA: TGTGCCAGCTCACCACGTCCGGGATTCACTGAAGCTTTCTTT. Its translation is CASSPRPGFTEAFF. The whole variable domain, remainder taken from reference TRBV18 and TRBJ1-1, is NAGVMQNPRHLVRRRGQEARLRCSPMKGHSHVYWYRQLPEEGLKFMVYLQKENIIDESGMPKERFSAEFPKEGPSILRIQQVVRGDSAAYFCASSPRPGFTEAFFGQGTRLTVV.

The chain is built from TRBV7-6 and TRBJ2-1; D is possibly TRBD1 (7 bases). V lost 5 bases to trimming and J lost 1 base, with 18 bases between them. CDR1 is SGHVS and CDR2 is FNYEAQ in the germline V gene. The CDR3 spans 17 residues. The CDR3 spells CASSRETGDSSYNEQFF. Here the CDR3 DNA reads TGTGCCAGCAGCCGAGAGACGGGGGACAGTTCCTACAATGAGCAGTTCTTC.

This chain links TRBV18 with TRBJ2-1; 9 bases align to TRBD2. CDR1 KGHSH and CDR2 LQKENI come from the germline V gene. Losses at the gene ends were 5 bases for V and 5 bases for J; bases not matched to a gene: 4. The CDR3 consists of 14 residues. The CDR3 bases are TGTGCCAGCTCAACCCGGACTAGCGACAATGAGCAGTTCTTC. Its translation: CASSTRTSDNEQFF.

The chain carries TRBV6-1 and TRBJ2-7; TRBD2 aligns across 12 bases. This CDR3 comprises 15 residues. CDR1 MNHNS and CDR2 SASEGT come from the germline V gene. J lost 3 bases, V lost 4 bases, and 4 bases had no gene match. CDR3 loop: CASSVTSGRLYEQYF. As DNA, the CDR3 is TGTGCCAGCAGTGTAACTAGCGGGAGGCTCTACGAGCAGTACTTC.

Points on this clone: Here the CDR3 omits its conserved ending phenylalanine or tryptophan, so a read error is the likely source. For the CDR3, the DNA is TGTGCCAGTAGTACAGCAGGTCTGAACACTGAAGCTTTCTCT. The encoded protein is CASSTAGLNTEAFS. V is TRBV19 and J is TRBJ1-1, with D unclear. V was cut by 4 bases and J by 0 bases, with 9 bases left in between. This CDR3 spans 14 amino acids. CDR1 is LNHDA, CDR2 SQIVND, per germline (reference sequence).